The following is a T cell receptor (beta chain) sequence with its context. This clonotype showed up many times. The antigen it binds to is not known. No qualities accompany the bases; no much larger clone lies one base away. The library was made by 5' RACE. The sequencer listed for this sample is Illumina HiSeq 2000. A universal primer binding site was introduced by template switching, and a unique molecular identifier was present in the final cDNA, enabling accurate counting of TCR cDNA molecules. First-strand cDNA for TCR alpha and beta chains was synthesized from specific primers in the conserved constant-segment region. To control for contamination, every cDNA library carried two barcodes: a SMART-Mk sample barcode plus Illumina barcodes. Two successive PCR steps introduced TruSeq adapter sequences along with Illumina sample barcodes. Sequencing of the TCR alpha and beta cDNA libraries was done on the Illumina HiSeq platform using custom primers. The original pipeline was this. MiGEC was used to process raw reads and extract unique molecular identifiers, and MiXCR was used to find CDR3 positions. For each individual, recombination models were inferred using an EM algorithm with the repgenHMM and IGoR tools. Shared clonotype analysis was performed with the tcR package in R, normalizing sharing by the product of cloneset sizes. To study raw recombination without the effects of thymic and clonal selection, out-of-frame nonproductive sequences were analyzed. TCRdb trimmed public reads at Q25 via fastp, called clones via MiXCR and kept in-frame beta chains. Here each entry gathers all rows of one CDR3 protein and keeps the most common genes and DNA. The V and J calls and clone size come from TCRdb's table, not from the authors' own analysis. The sample includes about 240,000 distinct CDR3 sequences, with roughly 10% observed a single time. Of the sample, about a tenth falls within the top ten clones.

These data belong to a study of identical twins (dated by TCRdb to the mid-2010s). The study in broad terms: The study deep-sequenced TCR alpha and beta repertoires from monozygotic twins, unrelated adults of various ages and cord blood to test whether fetal clonotypes persist. Replicate twin experiments were performed at different times using different library preparation protocols to rule out contamination.

Every donor was a healthy Caucasian. Miltenyi CD45RO+ enrichment and human naive T-cell isolation kits were used to isolate memory (CD45RO+) and naive T cells from PBMC. Broader findings and caveats from the paper: Because the same donors could not be followed over many years, conclusions were based on cross-sectional statistical analysis. In beta out-of-frame sequences, excess twin sharing was weaker, because having fewer shared sequences lowered the signal-to-noise ratio. Fewer insertions were carried by abundant cord blood beta clonotypes, a similar but weaker trend appeared in young adult naive repertoires, and no such trend appeared in memory repertoires. In monozygotic twins, out-of-frame TCR alpha sharing was systematically underestimated by recombination models, although the models agreed with sharing between unrelated individuals. Compared with coincidental sharing between unrelated individuals, out-of-frame TCR alpha sequences shared between twins had an excess of sequences with low generation probability. Invariant T cells such as MAIT and iNKT could partly confound zero-insertion analyses, although diverse VJ usage argued against such confounding for most clonotypes.

The V end gives up 2 bases and the J end 1 base, leaving 4 bases in the junction not matched to a gene. For CDR1 and CDR2, the germline V gene lists SGHDT and YYEEEE. The CDR3 numbers 15 residues from cysteine through phenylalanine. The only DNA kept is the CDR3, 45 bases in frame from the first base. The rearrangement combines TRBV5-6 with TRBJ2-3; 7 bases in the middle match TRBD1. This clonotype was obtained from a man aged 50-59 years in good health. What was sequenced was memory T cells sorted from blood. The cell subset or site label of this sample denotes: CD45RO+ enriched T cells. The CDR3 amino acid sequence is: CASSFDRVGTDTQYF. The sequence in DNA is TGTGCCAGCAGCTTTGACAGGGTAGGCACAGATACGCAGTATTTT.